Presented here are 28 T cell receptor beta chains from one specimen sequenced in a study of CD8+ T cells in alopecia areata. TCR sequencing used cDNA made by reverse transcription of extracted RNA. TCRdb's copy holds only in-frame clones and misses some; the assay was immunoSEQ multiplex PCR. The sample yields about 110,000 clones, 59% seen once. The sequenced sample consisted of CD8+ T cells sorted from blood. Every receptor here comes from a human donor in good health.

This chain uses TRBV29-1 with TRBJ2-2; D might be TRBD1 or TRBD2, each matching 5 bases. CDR1 and CDR2 from the germline V gene are SQVTM and ANQGSEA. The CDR3 has 12 amino acids. Trimming removed 1 base at V and 7 bases at J, with 7 bases between. The CDR3 nucleotides read TGCAGCGTTGAAGGGGGGTTCGGGGAGCTGTTTTTT. This translates into CSVEGGFGELFF.

The chain is built from TRBV7-9 and TRBJ2-3, with D tentatively TRBD1 (5 bases). Between the trimmed V and J ends, which lost 3 bases and 4 bases, there was a span of 14 bases. CDR1 and CDR2 (germline): SEHNR, FQNEAQ (reference sequence). The CDR3 is 15 residues long. In DNA, the CDR3 is TGTGCCAGCAGCTTGATCCAGGGCCGGGCAGATACGCAGTATTTT. Its translation is CASSLIQGRADTQYF.

The chain is built from TRBV11-3 and TRBJ2-1, with D perhaps given as TRBD1 or TRBD2 (5 bases each). Germline values: CDR1 SGHNT, CDR2 YENEEA. The CDR3 contains 12 residues. V lost 8 bases to trimming and J lost 7 bases, with 12 bases between them. The CDR3 nucleotides are TGTGCCAGCGGGGGAATGGAGAATGAGCAGTTCTTC. Its protein is CASGGMENEQFF.

The chain employs TRBV7-9 and TRBJ2-7; D call uncertain. CDR1 and CDR2 from the germline V gene are SEHNR and FQNEAQ (reference sequence). The V and J ends lost 1 base and 3 bases respectively, with 10 bases between them. This CDR3 spans 14 amino acids. The CDR3 sequence is CASSLVGLHYEQYF. The CDR3 DNA sequence: TGTGCCAGCAGCTTAGTAGGGCTCCACTACGAGCAGTACTTC.

V gene TRBV4-3 combines with J gene TRBJ2-5; D call uncertain. The length of the CDR3 is 15 residues. V was trimmed by 0 bases and J by 1 base, leaving 9 bases between them. The germline CDR1 and CDR2 sequences are LGHNA and YSLEER. CDR3 coding DNA: TGCGCCAGCAGCCAAGATTCGGCAGTCCAAGAGACCCAGTACTTC. Translation gives CASSQDSAVQETQYF.

The chain employs TRBV23-1 and TRBJ2-5; D possibly matches TRBD1 or TRBD2 (5 bases each). TRBV23-1 is flagged as an ORF with uncertain function. This CDR3 has 17 amino acids. Deletions cut 0 bases from V and 5 bases from J, with 19 bases between. CDR3: CASSQSRGGVGSETQYF. DNA for the CDR3: TGCGCCAGCAGTCAATCGAGGGGTGGCGTGGGATCTGAGACCCAGTACTTC.

The V gene is TRBV6-1, the J gene TRBJ2-5; D might be TRBD2 (7 bases). The CDR3 is 15 residues long. CDR1 is MNHNS, CDR2 SASEGT, per germline. Trimming pared 2 bases from V and 1 base from J, leaving 11 bases between. CDR3 bases: TGTGCCAGCAGTGAAATGGGGGGGGCCCAAGAGACCCAGTACTTC. It specifies CASSEMGGAQETQYF.

The J gene is TRBJ2-1, the V gene TRBV29-1; 12 nucleotides line up with TRBD2. Trimming at V came to 8 bases and at J to 7 bases, leaving 12 bases not matched to a gene. Germline V gene data show CDR1 as SQVTM and CDR2 as ANQGSEA. CDR3 size: 15 residues. DNA of the CDR3: TGCAGCACCTACCCTAGCGGGGGGGAGGGTAATGAGCAGTTCTTC. This sequence encodes CSTYPSGGEGNEQFF.

This clone appeared a single time. The chain has TRBV13 and TRBJ2-2, with 8 bases aligning to TRBD2. The V segment lost 2 bases and the J segment 0 bases; nucleotides outside the gene matches: 8. Germline V gives CDR1 PRHDT, CDR2 FYEKMQ (reference sequence). The CDR3 is 18 amino acids. This CDR3 is CASSLLVAGISNTGELFF. The CDR3 DNA reads TGTGCCAGCAGCTTATTGGTAGCGGGGATCTCGAACACCGGGGAGCTGTTTTTT. The full variable domain, its missing parts supplied by reference TRBV13 and TRBJ2-2, is AAGVIQSPRHLIKEKRETATLKCYPIPRHDTVYWYQQGPGQDPQFLISFYEKMQSDKGSIPDRFSAQQFSDYHSELNMSSLELGDSALYFCASSLLVAGISNTGELFFGEGSRLTVL.

This clone has a handful of counts. This rearrangement joins TRBV29-1 to TRBJ1-1; 10 nucleotides align to TRBD1. Trimming removed 6 bases from V and 2 bases from J; junction bases left unmatched: 9. The CDR3 extends over 15 amino acids. Germline CDR1 and CDR2: SQVTM and ANQGSEA. In DNA form, the CDR3 reads TGCAGCGTCGTAGGGACAGGGGCGTATAACACTGAAGCTTTCTTT. Protein: CSVVGTGAYNTEAFF.

This chain links TRBV9 with TRBJ2-3; 9 nucleotides agree with TRBD2. V was pared by 1 base and J by 3 bases, with 6 bases of the junction left unmatched. CDR3 length: 16 amino acids. Germline V gene lookup returns CDR1 SGDLS and CDR2 YYNGEE. The CDR3 region is CASSVYGTSSTDTQYF. The CDR3 DNA sequence: TGTGCCAGCAGCGTATATGGGACTAGCTCTACAGATACGCAGTATTTT.

This rearrangement joins TRBV2 to TRBJ1-2, with 8 bases lining up with TRBD1. Trimming at V came to 4 bases and at J to 5 bases, leaving 6 bases not matched to a gene. The CDR3 is 14 residues long. Germline lookup yields CDR1 SNHLY and CDR2 FYNNEI. This chain's CDR3 is CASSGPGQEYGYTF. The CDR3 nucleotides are TGTGCCAGCAGTGGACCGGGACAGGAGTATGGCTACACCTTC.

The chain employs TRBV28 and TRBJ2-1; D is possibly TRBD1 (6 bases). The CDR3 has 12 amino acids. CDR1 and CDR2 (germline): MDHEN, SYDVKM. Here the CDR3 DNA reads TGTGCGACGGACAGCTCCTACAATGAGCAGTTCTTC. Its translation: CATDSSYNEQFF.

This clone was found a few times. This sequence joins TRBV7-8 and TRBJ2-7; D is possibly TRBD2 (6 bases). CDR1 and CDR2 (germline): SGHVS, FQNEAQ. The CDR3 totals 15 residues. V was shortened by 1 base and J by 2 bases, with 12 bases between the two germline ends. CDR3 sequence: CASSLGTSQAYEQYF. CDR3 sequence (DNA): TGTGCCAGCAGCTTAGGAACTAGCCAAGCCTACGAGCAGTACTTC.

The chain employs TRBV6-6 and TRBJ2-7; D gene unclear. Germline V lookup: CDR1 MNHNY, CDR2 SVGAGI (reference sequence). The CDR3 is 12 residues long. With 5 bases removed from V and 4 bases from J, the gap between germline ends came to 9 bases. CDR3 in amino acids: CASSLSNYEQYF. The CDR3 bases are TGTGCCAGCAGTCTCTCCAATTACGAGCAGTACTTC.

The V and J genes are TRBV28 and TRBJ2-7; D is possibly TRBD1 or TRBD2 (6 bases each). V dropped 2 bases and J dropped 4 bases, with 12 bases sitting between them. The CDR3 spans 14 residues. The germline gives CDR1 MDHEN, CDR2 SYDVKM. The CDR3 here is CASSLGGLPYEQYF. CDR3 DNA sequence: TGTGCCAGCAGTTTAGGGGGGCTTCCTTACGAGCAGTACTTC.

The rearrangement uses TRBV4-3 and TRBJ2-5; TRBD2 agrees at 7 bases. The CDR3 loop spans 16 amino acids. Trimming removed 0 bases from V and 5 bases from J; junction bases left unmatched: 9. Per the germline V gene, CDR1 is LGHNA and CDR2 is YSLEER. The CDR3 region is CASSQDLAGGGETQYF. In DNA, the CDR3 is TGCGCCAGCAGCCAAGATCTAGCCGGGGGAGGGGAGACCCAGTACTTC.

Details on this clone: The CDR3 carries no conserved terminal phenylalanine or tryptophan, so it likely arises from a read error. The rearrangement uses TRBV6-1 and TRBJ2-7, with 10 positions matching TRBD2. Per germline, CDR1 MNHNS and CDR2 SASEGT. This CDR3 is built from 15 residues. V lost 3 bases to trimming and J lost 3 bases; unmatched junction nucleotides: 5. The CDR3 DNA reads TGTGCCAGCAGTGAGGTAGCGGGGGGCCTCTACGAGCAGTACTCC. Translation: CASSEVAGGLYEQYS.

This clone was observed a few times. The J gene is TRBJ1-2, the V gene TRBV5-1, with D maybe TRBD1 (6 bases). From germline, CDR1 is SGHRS and CDR2 YFSETQ. CDR3 size: 13 residues. Trimming cost V 5 bases and J 2 bases, with 10 bases left between them. CDR3 DNA sequence: TGCGCCAGCAGAGAGGGGGGCAACTATGGCTACACCTTC. Translation: CASREGGNYGYTF. Full variable domain (rest looked up from reference TRBV5-1 and TRBJ1-2): KAGVTQTPRYLIKTRGQQVTLSCSPISGHRSVSWYQQTPGQGLQFLFEYFSETQRNKGNFPGRFSGRQFSNSRSEMNVSTLELGDSALYLCASREGGNYGYTFGSGTRLTVV.

The chain employs TRBV19 and TRBJ2-7, with a weak D call TRBD1 (5 bases). CDR3 length equals 13 residues. Germline V gene lookup returns CDR1 LNHDA and CDR2 SQIVND (reference sequence). V lost 3 bases to trimming and J lost 5 bases, with 11 bases between them. The CDR3 DNA reads TGTGCCAGTAGTATTCCTGCAGGGAACGAGCAGTACTTC. Residues: CASSIPAGNEQYF.

The genes are TRBV6-1 and TRBJ1-1; D is undetermined. CDR1 and CDR2 (germline): MNHNS, SASEGT. V lost 3 bases and J lost 0, with 5 bases in between. This CDR3 comprises 13 residues. DNA for the CDR3: TGTGCCAGCAGTGACGGGATGAACACTGAAGCTTTCTTT. Translation: CASSDGMNTEAFF.

This clone was detected only a few times. The V and J genes are TRBV7-9 and TRBJ2-2; unclear D gene. V was clipped by 5 bases and J by 3 bases, with 10 bases between them. Germline values: CDR1 SEHNR, CDR2 FQNEAQ (reference sequence). The CDR3 consists of 14 residues. The CDR3 nucleotides read TGTGCCAGCAGCCCCAGCTGGGACACCGGGGAGCTGTTTTTT. Translation: CASSPSWDTGELFF.

The J gene is TRBJ2-5, the V gene TRBV7-9; 7 bases fit TRBD2. This CDR3 comprises 16 residues. The trim removed 3 bases at V and 0 bases at J, leaving 7 bases unmatched. Germline CDR1 and CDR2: SEHNR and FQNEAQ (reference sequence). CDR3 amino acids: CASSLGTREDQETQYF. In nucleotides, the CDR3 is TGTGCCAGCAGCTTGGGCACACGGGAGGACCAAGAGACCCAGTACTTC.

The chain couples TRBV30 to TRBJ1-1, with D possibly being TRBD1 (6 bases). V lost 0 bases and J lost 4, with 9 bases in between. The CDR3 consists of 13 residues. Germline V gives CDR1 GTSNPN, CDR2 SVGIG (reference sequence). DNA for the CDR3: TGTGCCTGGAGTGTTCAGGGGAGCACTGAAGCTTTCTTT. This sequence encodes CAWSVQGSTEAFF.

This clone has a handful of counts. The chain recombines TRBV4-3 with TRBJ2-5; no definite D call. The CDR3 totals 15 residues. Trimming shortened V by 2 bases and J by 2 bases, and 12 bases separated the two germline ends. Germline V gene lookup returns CDR1 LGHNA and CDR2 YSLEER. The CDR3 DNA reads as TGCGCCAGCAGCCAACACCCCCTATCTCAAGAGACCCAGTACTTC. This gives the protein CASSQHPLSQETQYF.

Concerning this clone: One junction end disagrees with the germline gene, perhaps due to a read error. This chain joins TRBV7-7 and TRBJ2-5; TRBD1 matches 8 bases. This CDR3 has 15 amino acids. Looked up from germline, CDR1 is SSHAT and CDR2 is FNYEAQ (reference sequence). CDR3 coding DNA: TGTGCTAGCAGCTCCGGACAGGGAATTCCGGAGACCCAGTACTTC. Amino acid sequence: CASSSGQGIPETQYF.

The count of this clone is one. At one boundary the junction diverges from the germline segment, which might be a read error. This chain uses TRBV7-7 with TRBJ2-2; 7 bases map to TRBD1. CDR3 length: 16 amino acids. The germline V gene has CDR1 SSHAT and CDR2 FNYEAQ (reference sequence). This chain's CDR3 is CASSLETGNPAGELFF. The CDR3 DNA follows: TGTGCTAGCAGCTTGGAGACAGGGAATCCTGCCGGGGAGCTGTTTTTT.

This clone occurred a few times. J is TRBJ2-5 and V is TRBV7-9; D gene unclear. The CDR3 extends over 15 amino acids. The V gene's germline CDR1 is SEHNR and CDR2 FQNEAQ (reference sequence). Trimming left V 5 bases short and J 6 bases short, with 19 bases between. CDR3 in DNA: TGTGCCAGCAGCCCGAGTTCTCTCGACTTTAAGACCCAGTACTTC. It is translated as CASSPSSLDFKTQYF. The full variable domain, in which reference TRBV7-9 and TRBJ2-5 provide the parts outside the CDR3, is DTGVSQNPRHKITKRGQNVTFRCDPISEHNRLYWYRQTLGQGPEFLTYFQNEAQLEKSRLLSDRFSAERPKGSFSTLEIQRTEQGDSAMYLCASSPSSLDFKTQYFGPGTRLLVL.